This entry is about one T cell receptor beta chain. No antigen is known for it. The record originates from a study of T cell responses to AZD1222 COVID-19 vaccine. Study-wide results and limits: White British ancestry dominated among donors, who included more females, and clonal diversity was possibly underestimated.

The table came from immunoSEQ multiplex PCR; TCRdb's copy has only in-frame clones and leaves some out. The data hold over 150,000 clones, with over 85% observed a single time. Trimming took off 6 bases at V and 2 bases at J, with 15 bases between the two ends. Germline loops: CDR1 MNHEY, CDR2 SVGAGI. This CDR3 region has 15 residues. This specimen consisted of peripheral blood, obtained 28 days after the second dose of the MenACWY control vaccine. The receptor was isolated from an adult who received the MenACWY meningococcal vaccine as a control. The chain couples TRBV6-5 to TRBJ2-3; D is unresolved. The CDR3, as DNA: TGTGCCAGCAGAGCTAGGGCGTTGAACACAGATACGCAGTATTTT. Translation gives CASRARALNTDTQYF.